The TCR beta chain described here comes from a study of blood T cell repertoires in COVID-19. This CDR3 is 12 amino acids long. The V and J ends lost 7 bases and 5 bases respectively, with 12 bases between them. Germline V gives CDR1 SGHNT, CDR2 YYREEE (reference sequence). Sequenced by immunoSEQ multiplex PCR; TCRdb stores in-frame clones only, minus some. This sample carries some 190,000 clones, roughly 88% of them seen once, and the ten largest clones take less than 8%. Seattle patients were enrolled while actively infected and followed longitudinally. The TCR sequence derives from a man older than 75 with COVID-19, enrolled during active disease. Source material: peripheral blood. The chain couples TRBV5-4 to TRBJ2-5, with a weak D call TRBD2 (5 bases). CDR3: CASVGVGETQYF. CDR3 nucleotide sequence: TGTGCCAGCGTCGGGGTAGGGGAGACCCAGTACTTC. Full variable domain (remainder filled in from reference TRBV5-4 and TRBJ2-5): ETGVTQSPTHLIKTRGQQVTLRCSSQSGHNTVSWYQQALGQGPQFIFQYYREEENGRGNFPPRFSGLQFPNYSSELNVNALELDDSALYLCASVGVGETQYFGPGTRLLVL.